These 11 T cell receptor beta chains share one sample of origin, sequenced in a study of immune evolution from preneoplasia to lung adenocarcinoma. Some clones are missing from TCRdb's copy, which holds only in-frame ones; the method was immunoSEQ multiplex PCR. The repertoire holds just under 5,000 clones, with approximately 81% as singletons. The sequenced sample consisted of FFPE normal lung tissue adjacent to the tumor. These receptors originate from a person between 45 and 75 years old with lung adenocarcinoma.

V is TRBV30 and J is TRBJ1-5; D ambiguous. Trimming shortened V by 0 bases and J by 4 bases, and 13 bases separated the two germline ends. CDR3 size: 15 residues. CDR1 and CDR2 (germline): GTSNPN, SVGIG (reference sequence). This chain's CDR3 is CAWSVASGKNQPQHF. As DNA, the CDR3 is TGTGCCTGGAGTGTAGCGTCCGGGAAGAATCAGCCCCAGCATTTT.

On this clone itself: At one end, the junction sequence differs from germline, possibly due to a read error. The V call is TRBV7-2, the J call TRBJ2-4, with 7 bases matching TRBD2. The CDR3 loop spans 15 amino acids. Germline-derived CDR1 and CDR2 are SGHTA and FQGNSA. In DNA form, the CDR3 reads TGTGCCAGCAGCTTAACGGCGGGAGCCGAAAACATTCAGTACTTC. Amino acid sequence: CASSLTAGAENIQYF.

The rearrangement uses TRBV7-2 and TRBJ1-5; D ambiguous. Germline values: CDR1 SGHTA, CDR2 FQGNSA. Trimming left V 1 base short and J 5 bases short, with 6 bases between. The CDR3 spans 13 residues. DNA for the CDR3: TGTGCCAGCAGCTTAGAACTCGATCAGCCCCAGCATTTT. This sequence encodes CASSLELDQPQHF.

The chain couples TRBV18 to TRBJ2-7, with TRBD2 matching 7 bases. This CDR3 has 20 amino acids. Per the germline V gene, CDR1 is KGHSH and CDR2 is LQKENI. V trimming: 1 base; J trimming: 0 bases; junction bases outside the gene matches: 18. This CDR3 is CASSPRILPNQRDDSYEQYF. The CDR3 bases are TGTGCCAGCTCACCACGGATACTCCCAAACCAGCGGGATGACTCCTACGAGCAGTACTTC.

This clone has more than one count but fewer than ten. The chain combines TRBV5-5 with TRBJ2-7; 8 bases fit TRBD2. The CDR3 has 15 amino acids. The germline V gene has CDR1 SGHKS and CDR2 YYEKEE (reference sequence). V lost 4 bases, J lost 3 bases, and 9 bases stayed unmatched. Here the CDR3 DNA reads TGTGCCAGCAGCCCCGGGCCGGGACTAGTCTACGAGCAGTACTTC. This gives the protein CASSPGPGLVYEQYF.

CDR3 nucleotide sequence: TGTGCCAGCAGTCAGGGCCAGCAAACCTACGAGCAGTACTTC. It is translated as CASSQGQQTYEQYF. V and J are TRBV6-1 and TRBJ2-7; D perhaps matches TRBD1 (5 bases). Germline loops: CDR1 MNHNS, CDR2 SASEGT. Trimming shortened V by 5 bases and J by 2 bases, and 13 bases separated the two germline ends. This CDR3 contains 14 residues.

The chain recombines TRBV7-3 with TRBJ2-1; TRBD1 aligns across 7 bases. There are 14 residues in the CDR3. Trimming at V came to 5 bases and at J to 2 bases, leaving 3 bases not matched to a gene. Germline V lookup: CDR1 SGHTA, CDR2 FQGTGA. CDR3 region: CASSPQGAYNEQFF. Here the CDR3 DNA reads TGTGCCAGCAGCCCGCAGGGGGCCTACAATGAGCAGTTCTTC.

The table lists this clone with a count of one. CDR3 loop: CASAPAGSGNTIYF. Written as DNA, the CDR3 is TGTGCCAGCGCCCCCGCGGGCTCTGGAAACACCATATATTTT. The chain carries TRBV6-5 and TRBJ1-3; no firm D call. The CDR3 has 14 amino acids. Germline-derived CDR1 and CDR2 are MNHEY and SVGAGI. V lost 8 bases, J lost 0 bases, and 11 bases lay in between.

CDR3 sequence: CASRDPGETQYF. The CDR3 DNA reads as TGTGCCAGCCGGGACCCGGGGGAGACCCAGTACTTC. The chain carries TRBV10-3 and TRBJ2-5, with D perhaps being TRBD1 or TRBD2 (5 bases each). CDR1 is ENHRY and CDR2 is SYGVKD in the germline V gene. This CDR3 comprises 12 residues. V dropped 10 bases and J dropped 5 bases, with 14 bases sitting between them.

The V call is TRBV2, the J call TRBJ2-5, with TRBD2 as a possible D gene (5 bases). The germline V and J ends were trimmed by 6 bases and 5 bases, with 19 bases remaining between them. The CDR3 is made up of 15 amino acids. The V gene's germline CDR1 is SNHLY and CDR2 FYNNEI. The CDR3 loop is CASSLAGPGLETQYF. Written as DNA, the CDR3 is TGTGCCAGCAGCCTAGCTGGGCCCGGGTTGGAGACCCAGTACTTC.

The CDR3 sequence: CASERGAGQETQYF. CDR3 nucleotide sequence: TGTGCCAGCGAACGCGGGGCGGGCCAAGAGACCCAGTACTTC. The chain has TRBV6-1 and TRBJ2-5; weak D call: TRBD2 (6 bases). Trimming took 8 bases from V and 1 from J, leaving 14 bases between them. Looked up from germline, CDR1 is MNHNS and CDR2 is SASEGT. The CDR3 consists of 14 residues.